The 14 T cell receptor beta chains below were found in one sample sequenced in a study of patients and donors after allogeneic stem cell transplantation. TCRdb ran MiXCR on the RT-PCR reads and lists one entry per CDR3 protein. This table has some 200,000 distinct CDR3 sequences, more than 35% appearing once. Sequenced input: blood, either unsorted or a sorted T cell fraction (not recorded which). Source of these receptors: a human donor who was either an allogeneic HSCT recipient or a stem cell or donor lymphocyte infusion donor (not recorded which). It is not recorded whose cells these are; they may come from a transplant donor.

The chain recombines TRBV9 with TRBJ1-1; D uncertain. Looked up from germline, CDR1 is SGDLS and CDR2 is YYNGEE. CDR3 length equals 14 residues. The V gene lost 2 bases and the J gene lost 5 bases, with 13 bases spanning the gap. In nucleotides, the CDR3 is TGTGCCAGCAGCGTGCGGTCCCAGCAGACTGAAGCTTTCTTT. Translated, it gives CASSVRSQQTEAFF. The full variable domain, in which reference TRBV9 and TRBJ1-1 provide the parts outside the CDR3, is DSGVTQTPKHLITATGQRVTLRCSPRSGDLSVYWYQQSLDQGLQFLIQYYNGEERAKGNILERFSAQQFPDLHSELNLSSLELGDSALYFCASSVRSQQTEAFFGQGTRLTVV.

This clonotype was detected a few times. The chain recombines TRBV24-1 with TRBJ1-3, with 7 nucleotides matching TRBD1. CDR1 KGHDR and CDR2 SFDVKD come from the germline V gene. This CDR3 region has 14 residues. V shed 9 bases and J 0 bases; nucleotides not matched to a gene: 4. In DNA form, the CDR3 reads TGTGCCACCGGGGACAGCACCTCTGGAAACACCATATATTTT. Its protein is CATGDSTSGNTIYF.

The chain links TRBV7-6 to TRBJ2-7; D not resolved. The CDR3 runs 14 residues. V was trimmed by 1 base and J by 3 bases, leaving 10 bases between them. Per germline, CDR1 SGHVS and CDR2 FNYEAQ. CDR3 region: CASSLVSILYEQYF. The CDR3 nucleotides are TGTGCCAGCAGCTTAGTTTCCATCCTCTACGAGCAGTACTTC.

V and J are TRBV20-1 and TRBJ1-2, with TRBD1 matching over 7 bases. The V and J ends lost 4 bases and 4 bases, in that order; junction bases with no gene match: 6. Germline assignment: CDR1 DFQATT and CDR2 SNEGSKA (reference sequence). This CDR3 has 13 amino acids. CDR3 nucleotides: TGCAGTGCTATAGACAGGGTCAGCTATGGCTACACCTTC. It translates to CSAIDRVSYGYTF.

This clonotype was picked up a small number of times. The chain employs TRBV28 and TRBJ2-5, with D unclear. V shed 8 bases and J shed 4 bases, with 23 bases lying between them. The germline gives CDR1 MDHEN, CDR2 SYDVKM. CDR3 length equals 16 residues. CDR3 DNA sequence: TGTGCCAGCCAACCAACCGCCTTCCGGATCAGAGAGACCCAGTACTTC. It yields the protein CASQPTAFRIRETQYF.

The V and J genes are TRBV4-3 and TRBJ2-7; 7 bases are a match to TRBD2. The germline V gene encodes CDR1 LGHNA and CDR2 YSLEER. The J segment lost 2 bases and the V segment lost 0 bases, leaving 7 bases of the junction unmatched. The CDR3 totals 16 residues. CDR3 sequence reads: CASSQERASGAYEQYF. The CDR3 region has the DNA TGCGCCAGCAGCCAAGAAAGGGCTAGCGGAGCCTACGAGCAGTACTTC.

The V and J genes are TRBV6-1 and TRBJ1-1; a weak D match, TRBD1 (5 bases). V was clipped by 6 bases and J by 1 base, with 18 bases between them. The CDR3 covers 16 residues. Germline V lookup: CDR1 MNHNS, CDR2 SASEGT. Written as DNA, the CDR3 is TGTGCCAGCAGAGCATACCGGGGCCCGGGGAACACTGAAGCTTTCTTT. Translated, it gives CASRAYRGPGNTEAFF.

This chain uses TRBV10-3 with TRBJ1-2, with D possibly matching TRBD1 (5 bases). Per germline, CDR1 ENHRY and CDR2 SYGVKD. This CDR3 has 15 amino acids. V dropped 0 bases and J dropped 4 bases, with 12 bases sitting between them. CDR3 nucleotides: TGTGCCATCAGTGAGTCAAGGACAAGGACCTATGGCTACACCTTC. This encodes CAISESRTRTYGYTF.

This clonotype came up a few times. The chain joins TRBV7-9 to TRBJ2-1, with 9 nucleotides matching TRBD2. The V and J ends lost 6 bases and 4 bases, in that order; junction bases with no gene match: 10. The germline V gene has CDR1 SEHNR and CDR2 FQNEAQ (reference sequence). This CDR3 contains 16 residues. CDR3 residues: CASSHRLAVIYNEQFF. In DNA, the CDR3 is TGTGCCAGCAGTCACCGACTAGCGGTAATATACAATGAGCAGTTCTTC.

This chain connects TRBV12-3 or TRBV12-4 to TRBJ2-5; possibly TRBD2 for D (5 bases). The V end lost 6 bases, the J end lost 8 bases, and 16 bases lay between the germline ends. The CDR3 has 13 amino acids. CDR3 protein: CASSDYSTGTQYF. CDR3 sequence (DNA): TGTGCCAGCAGCGACTATTCAACTGGAACCCAGTACTTC.

CDR3 nucleotide sequence: TGTGCCAGCAGCCAAGGCGAGACTTCCGGTCCAGGGCAGTTCTTC. Its protein is CASSQGETSGPGQFF. The chain links TRBV14 to TRBJ2-1, with D hard to call. Germline V CDR1 and CDR2: SGHDN, FVKESK. This CDR3 has 15 residues. Between the trimmed V and J ends, which lost 1 base and 12 bases, there was a span of 19 bases.

The gene calls are TRBV28 and TRBJ2-3; D is perhaps TRBD1 (7 bases). CDR3 length equals 15 residues. The germline CDR1 and CDR2 sequences are MDHEN and SYDVKM. Trimming shortened V by 5 bases and J by 0 bases, and 12 bases separated the two germline ends. The CDR3 region is CASSAQGGSTDTQYF. The CDR3 DNA reads as TGTGCCAGCAGTGCCCAGGGGGGCAGCACAGATACGCAGTATTTT.

The chain employs TRBV3-1 and TRBJ1-2, with TRBD1 matching over 8 bases. CDR1 is LGHDT, CDR2 YNNKEL, per germline (reference sequence). After removal of 3 bases from V and 6 bases from J, the junction contained 3 bases not matched to a gene. The CDR3 contains 13 residues. The CDR3 reads CASSQTGEHGYTF. DNA of the CDR3: TGTGCCAGCAGCCAGACAGGGGAGCATGGCTACACCTTC.

The V and J genes are TRBV4-3 and TRBJ1-2, with 8 bases matching TRBD1. CDR3 length: 14 amino acids. Germline values: CDR1 LGHNA, CDR2 YSLEER. Trimming at V came to 2 bases and at J to 4 bases, leaving 3 bases not matched to a gene. The CDR3 nucleotides are TGCGCCAGCAGCCAACTTGGACAGGGCTATGGCTACACCTTC. It is translated as CASSQLGQGYGYTF.